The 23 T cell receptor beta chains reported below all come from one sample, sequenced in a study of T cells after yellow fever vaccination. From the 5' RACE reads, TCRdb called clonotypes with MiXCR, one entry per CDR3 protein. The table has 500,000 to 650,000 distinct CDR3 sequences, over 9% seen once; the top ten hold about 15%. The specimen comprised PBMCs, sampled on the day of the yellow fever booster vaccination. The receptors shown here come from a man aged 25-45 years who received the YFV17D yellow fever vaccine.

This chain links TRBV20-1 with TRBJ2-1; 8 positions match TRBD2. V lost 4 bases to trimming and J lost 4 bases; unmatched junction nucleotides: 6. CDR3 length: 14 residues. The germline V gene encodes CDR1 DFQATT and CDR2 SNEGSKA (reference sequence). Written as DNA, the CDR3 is TGCAGTGCTATTAGATTAGCGGGGTACAATGAGCAGTTCTTC. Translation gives CSAIRLAGYNEQFF.

In nucleotides, the CDR3 is TGTGCCAGCAGCGGAACTAGCGGGAGTCCCCAATACAATGAGCAGTTCTTC. It yields the protein CASSGTSGSPQYNEQFF. This sequence joins TRBV9 and TRBJ2-1, with 11 bases matching TRBD2. The CDR3 covers 17 residues. The V gene end was trimmed by 3 bases and the J gene end by 4 bases; junction bases not matched to a gene: 9. Germline lookup yields CDR1 SGDLS and CDR2 YYNGEE.

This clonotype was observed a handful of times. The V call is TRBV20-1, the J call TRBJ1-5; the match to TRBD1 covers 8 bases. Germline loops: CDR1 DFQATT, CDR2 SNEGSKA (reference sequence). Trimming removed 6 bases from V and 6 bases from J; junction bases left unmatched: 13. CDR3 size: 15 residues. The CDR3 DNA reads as TGCAGTGCACGAACCACTCAGGGGGCGTTTCAGCCCCAGCATTTT. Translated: CSARTTQGAFQPQHF.

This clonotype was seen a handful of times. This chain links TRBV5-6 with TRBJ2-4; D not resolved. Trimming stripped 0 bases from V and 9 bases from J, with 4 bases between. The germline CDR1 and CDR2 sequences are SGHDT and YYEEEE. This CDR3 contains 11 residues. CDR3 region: CASSLVGIQYF. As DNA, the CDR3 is TGTGCCAGCAGCTTGGTTGGCATTCAGTACTTC.

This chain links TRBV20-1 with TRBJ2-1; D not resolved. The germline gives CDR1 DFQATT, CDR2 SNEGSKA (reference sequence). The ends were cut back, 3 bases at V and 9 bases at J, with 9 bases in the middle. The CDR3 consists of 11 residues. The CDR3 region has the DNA TGCAGTGCTAGTGGTTCTATTGAGCAGTTCTTC. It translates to CSASGSIEQFF.

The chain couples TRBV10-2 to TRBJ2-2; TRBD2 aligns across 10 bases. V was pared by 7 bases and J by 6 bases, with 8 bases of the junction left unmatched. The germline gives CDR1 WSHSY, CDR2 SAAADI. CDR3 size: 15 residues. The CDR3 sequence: CASTDRLAGPGELFF. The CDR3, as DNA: TGCGCCAGCACCGATCGACTAGCGGGCCCCGGGGAGCTGTTTTTT.

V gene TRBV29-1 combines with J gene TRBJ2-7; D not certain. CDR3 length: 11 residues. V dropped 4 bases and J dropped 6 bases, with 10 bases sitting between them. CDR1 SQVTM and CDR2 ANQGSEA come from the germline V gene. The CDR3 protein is CSVAVPGEQYF. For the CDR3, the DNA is TGCAGCGTTGCCGTCCCCGGCGAGCAGTACTTC.

The CDR3 bases are TGTGCCAGCAGCGAGGGGATTGCGGGAGGTGGAGAGACCCAGTACTTC. Amino acid sequence: CASSEGIAGGGETQYF. V usage is TRBV9 and J usage is TRBJ2-5, with 8 bases identical to TRBD2. This CDR3 has 16 amino acids. Trimming removed 3 bases from V and 4 bases from J; junction bases left unmatched: 11. Germline values: CDR1 SGDLS, CDR2 YYNGEE.

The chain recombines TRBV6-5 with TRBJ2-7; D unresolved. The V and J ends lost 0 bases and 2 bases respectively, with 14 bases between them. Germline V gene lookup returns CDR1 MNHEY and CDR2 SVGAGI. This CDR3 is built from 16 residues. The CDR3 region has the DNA TGTGCCAGCAGTTACTCGAGTCGAAGTCCGACCTACGAGCAGTACTTC. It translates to CASSYSSRSPTYEQYF.

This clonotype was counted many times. The CDR3: CSLGSPANEQYF. The CDR3 bases are TGCAGCTTGGGATCACCCGCGAACGAGCAGTACTTC. The chain links TRBV29-1 to TRBJ2-7; no clear D gene. The CDR3 is made up of 12 amino acids. V lost 8 bases and J lost 5, with 16 bases in between. CDR1 SQVTM and CDR2 ANQGSEA come from the germline V gene.

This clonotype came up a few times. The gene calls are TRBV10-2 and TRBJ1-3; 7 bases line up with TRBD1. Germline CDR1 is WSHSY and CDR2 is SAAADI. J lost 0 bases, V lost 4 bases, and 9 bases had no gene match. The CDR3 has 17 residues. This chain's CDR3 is CASSGVPGGASGNTIYF. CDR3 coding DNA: TGCGCCAGCAGTGGGGTCCCAGGGGGAGCCTCTGGAAACACCATATATTTT.

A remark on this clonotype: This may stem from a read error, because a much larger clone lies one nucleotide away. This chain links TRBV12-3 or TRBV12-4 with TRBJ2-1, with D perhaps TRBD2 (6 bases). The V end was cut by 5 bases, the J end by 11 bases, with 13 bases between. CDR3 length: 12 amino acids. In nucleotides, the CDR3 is TGTGCCAGCAGTCCGACCGGGAGTCAGCAGTTCTTC. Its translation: CASSPTGSQQFF.

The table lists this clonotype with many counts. CDR3 in amino acids: CASSARAGDNTGELFF. CDR3 DNA: TGCGCCAGCAGCGCTAGGGCGGGAGACAACACCGGGGAGCTGTTTTTT. The chain combines TRBV5-1 with TRBJ2-2; 7 positions match TRBD2. This CDR3 region has 16 residues. The V gene's germline CDR1 is SGHRS and CDR2 YFSETQ. V lost 4 bases and J lost 2; bases outside the gene matches: 8.

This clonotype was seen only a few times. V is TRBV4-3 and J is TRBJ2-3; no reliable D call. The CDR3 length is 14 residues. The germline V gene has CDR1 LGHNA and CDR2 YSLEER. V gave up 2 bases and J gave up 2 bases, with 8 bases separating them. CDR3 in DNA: TGCGCCAGCAGCCAACAGGCGTTCACAGATACGCAGTATTTT. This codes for CASSQQAFTDTQYF.

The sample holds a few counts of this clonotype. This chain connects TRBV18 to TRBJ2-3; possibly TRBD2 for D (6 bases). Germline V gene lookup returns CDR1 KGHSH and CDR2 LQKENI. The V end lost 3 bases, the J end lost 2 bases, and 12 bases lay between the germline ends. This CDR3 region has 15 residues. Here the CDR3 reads CASSPRSGITDTQYF. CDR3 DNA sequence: TGTGCCAGCTCACCCCGTAGCGGAATCACAGATACGCAGTATTTT. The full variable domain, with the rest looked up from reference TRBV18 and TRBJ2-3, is NAGVMQNPRHLVRRRGQEARLRCSPMKGHSHVYWYRQLPEEGLKFMVYLQKENIIDESGMPKERFSAEFPKEGPSILRIQQVVRGDSAAYFCASSPRSGITDTQYFGPGTRLTVL.

The CDR3, as DNA: TGCGCCAGCAGCCAAGGGGGACTAGCGGGAAGCAATGAGCAGTTCTTC. This encodes CASSQGGLAGSNEQFF. The V and J genes are TRBV4-3 and TRBJ2-1, with TRBD2 identical over 13 bases. V shed 1 base and J 6 bases; nucleotides not matched to a gene: 3. This CDR3 contains 16 residues. Germline V gives CDR1 LGHNA, CDR2 YSLEER.

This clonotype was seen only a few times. CDR3 DNA sequence: TGTGCCAGCAGCTTGAGCGGGTTCCAGGCAGATACGCAGTATTTT. This sequence encodes CASSLSGFQADTQYF. The chain combines TRBV7-9 with TRBJ2-3; the D gene is possibly TRBD2 (6 bases). Germline values: CDR1 SEHNR, CDR2 FQNEAQ (reference sequence). This CDR3 region has 15 residues. Trimming shortened V by 3 bases and J by 4 bases, and 14 bases separated the two germline ends.

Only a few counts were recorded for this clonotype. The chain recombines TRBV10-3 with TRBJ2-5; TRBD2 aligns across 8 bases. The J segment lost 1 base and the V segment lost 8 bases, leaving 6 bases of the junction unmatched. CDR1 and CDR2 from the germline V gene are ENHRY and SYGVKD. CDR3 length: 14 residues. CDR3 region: CAIAASGSQETQYF. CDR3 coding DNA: TGTGCCATCGCCGCTAGCGGGTCCCAAGAGACCCAGTACTTC.

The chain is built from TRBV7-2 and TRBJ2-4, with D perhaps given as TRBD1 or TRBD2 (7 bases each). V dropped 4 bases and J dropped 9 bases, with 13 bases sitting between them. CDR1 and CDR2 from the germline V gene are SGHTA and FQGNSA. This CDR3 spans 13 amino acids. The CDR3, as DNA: TGTGCCAGCAGCTCCCAGGGGGGGGGCATTCAGTACTTC. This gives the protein CASSSQGGGIQYF.

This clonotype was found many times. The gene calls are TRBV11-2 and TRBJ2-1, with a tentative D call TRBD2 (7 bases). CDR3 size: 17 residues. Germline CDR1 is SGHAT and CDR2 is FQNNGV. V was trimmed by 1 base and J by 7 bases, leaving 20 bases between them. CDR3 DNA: TGTGCCAGCAGCTTAGTCTTTAGGGGGGGCGGGAATAATGAGCAGTTCTTC. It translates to CASSLVFRGGGNNEQFF. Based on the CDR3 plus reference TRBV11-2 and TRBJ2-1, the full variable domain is EAGVAQSPRYKIIEKRQSVAFWCNPISGHATLYWYQQILGQGPKLLIQFQNNGVVDDSQLPKDRFSAERLKGVDSTLKIQPAKLEDSAVYLCASSLVFRGGGNNEQFFGPGTRLTVL.

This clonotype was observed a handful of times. The CDR3 nucleotides read TGCAGTGCTAGAGCCACGCCGGGACTCCGAACCTACGAGCAGTACTTC. Its translation is CSARATPGLRTYEQYF. V and J are TRBV20-1 and TRBJ2-7, with D maybe TRBD2 (6 bases). CDR1 and CDR2 (germline): DFQATT, SNEGSKA (reference sequence). V lost 1 base and J 2 bases, leaving 18 bases between the germline ends. The CDR3 totals 16 residues.

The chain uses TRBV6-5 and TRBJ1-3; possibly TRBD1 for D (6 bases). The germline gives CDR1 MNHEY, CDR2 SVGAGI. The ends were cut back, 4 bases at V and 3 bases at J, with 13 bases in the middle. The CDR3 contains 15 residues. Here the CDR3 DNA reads TGTGCCAGCAGTTCAATACAGGGAAATGGAAACACCATATATTTT. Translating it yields CASSSIQGNGNTIYF.

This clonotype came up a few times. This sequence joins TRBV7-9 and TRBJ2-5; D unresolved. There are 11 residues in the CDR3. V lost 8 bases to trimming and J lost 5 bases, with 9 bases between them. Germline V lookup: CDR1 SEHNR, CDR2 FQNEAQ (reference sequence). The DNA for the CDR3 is TGTGCCAGCCAGGCCTTGGAGACCCAGTACTTC. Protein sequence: CASQALETQYF. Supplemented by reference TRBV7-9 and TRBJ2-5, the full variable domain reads DTGVSQNPRHKITKRGQNVTFRCDPISEHNRLYWYRQTLGQGPEFLTYFQNEAQLEKSRLLSDRFSAERPKGSFSTLEIQRTEQGDSAMYLCASQALETQYFGPGTRLLVL.